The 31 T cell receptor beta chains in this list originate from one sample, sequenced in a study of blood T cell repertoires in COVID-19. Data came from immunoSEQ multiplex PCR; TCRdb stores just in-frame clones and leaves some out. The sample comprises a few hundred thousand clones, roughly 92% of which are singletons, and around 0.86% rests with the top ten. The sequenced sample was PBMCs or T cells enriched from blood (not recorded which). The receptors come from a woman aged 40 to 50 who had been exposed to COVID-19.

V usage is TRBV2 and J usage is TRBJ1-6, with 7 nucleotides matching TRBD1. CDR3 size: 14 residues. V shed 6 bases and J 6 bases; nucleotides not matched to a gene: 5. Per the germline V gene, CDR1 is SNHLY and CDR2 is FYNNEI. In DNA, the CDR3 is TGTGCCAGCAGGGAGGGGACAGCTAATTCACCCCTCCACTTT. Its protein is CASREGTANSPLHF.

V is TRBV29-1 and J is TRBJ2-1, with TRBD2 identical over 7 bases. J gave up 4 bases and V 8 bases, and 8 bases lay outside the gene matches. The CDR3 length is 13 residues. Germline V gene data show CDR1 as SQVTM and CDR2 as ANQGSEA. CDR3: CSSTGGSYNEQFF. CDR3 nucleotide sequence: TGCAGCTCTACCGGGGGGTCTTACAATGAGCAGTTCTTC.

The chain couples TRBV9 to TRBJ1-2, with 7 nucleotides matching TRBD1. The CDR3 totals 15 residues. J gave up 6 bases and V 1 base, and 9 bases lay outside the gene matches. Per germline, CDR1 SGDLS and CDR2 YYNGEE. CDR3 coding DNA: TGTGCCAGCAGCGTATCGACAGGGTTTATTGATGGCTACACCTTC. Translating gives CASSVSTGFIDGYTF.

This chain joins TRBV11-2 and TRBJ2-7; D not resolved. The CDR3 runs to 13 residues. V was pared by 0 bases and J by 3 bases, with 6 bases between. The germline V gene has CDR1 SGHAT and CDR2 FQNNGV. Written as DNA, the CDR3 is TGTGCCAGCAGCTTAGATCCCGGCTACGAGCAGTACTTC. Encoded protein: CASSLDPGYEQYF.

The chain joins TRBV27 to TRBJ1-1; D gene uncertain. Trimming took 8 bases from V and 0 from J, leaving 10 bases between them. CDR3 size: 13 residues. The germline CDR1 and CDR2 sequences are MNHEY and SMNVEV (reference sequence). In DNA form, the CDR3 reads TGTGCCAGCTGGCCGATTATGAACACTGAAGCTTTCTTT. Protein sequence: CASWPIMNTEAFF.

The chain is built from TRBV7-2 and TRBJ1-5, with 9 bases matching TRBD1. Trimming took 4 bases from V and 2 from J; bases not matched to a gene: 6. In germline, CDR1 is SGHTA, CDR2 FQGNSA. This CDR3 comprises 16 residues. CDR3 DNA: TGTGCCAGCAGCTGGACAGGGGCCGGGGGCAATCAGCCCCAGCATTTT. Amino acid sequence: CASSWTGAGGNQPQHF.

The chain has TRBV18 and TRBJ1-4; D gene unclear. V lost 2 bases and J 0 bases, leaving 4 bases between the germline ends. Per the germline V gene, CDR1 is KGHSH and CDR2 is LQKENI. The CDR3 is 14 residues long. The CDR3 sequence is CASSPSTTNEKLFF. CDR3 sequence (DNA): TGTGCCAGCTCACCAAGCACAACTAATGAAAAACTGTTTTTT.

DNA of the CDR3: TGTGCTAGTGGTTTGGCAGTGGCTAGCGAGCAGTACTTC. Protein sequence: CASGLAVASEQYF. The V call is TRBV12-5, the J call TRBJ2-7, with D uncertain. The CDR3 has 13 residues. Trimming stripped 1 base from V and 6 bases from J, with 10 bases between. Per germline, CDR1 LGHNT and CDR2 FRNRAP. Supplemented by reference TRBV12-5 and TRBJ2-7, the full variable domain reads DARVTQTPRHKVTEMGQEVTMRCQPILGHNTVFWYRQTMMQGLELLAYFRNRAPLDDSGMPKDRFSAEMPDATLATLKIQPSEPRDSAVYFCASGLAVASEQYFGPGTRLTVT.

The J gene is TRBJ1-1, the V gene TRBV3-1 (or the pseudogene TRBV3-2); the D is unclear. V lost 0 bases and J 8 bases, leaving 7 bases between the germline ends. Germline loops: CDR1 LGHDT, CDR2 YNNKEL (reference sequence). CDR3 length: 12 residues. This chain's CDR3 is CASSQDHREAFF. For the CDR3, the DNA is TGTGCCAGCAGCCAAGACCACCGGGAAGCTTTCTTT.

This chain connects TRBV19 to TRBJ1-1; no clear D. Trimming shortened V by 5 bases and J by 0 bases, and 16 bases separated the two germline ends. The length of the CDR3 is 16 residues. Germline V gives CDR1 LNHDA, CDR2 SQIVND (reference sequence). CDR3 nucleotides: TGTGCCAGTAGTCCCCAGCGGATACTCATGAACACTGAAGCTTTCTTT. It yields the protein CASSPQRILMNTEAFF. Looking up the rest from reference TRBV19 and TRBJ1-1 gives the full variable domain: DGGITQSPKYLFRKEGQNVTLSCEQNLNHDAMYWYRQDPGQGLRLIYYSQIVNDFQKGDIAEGYSVSREKKESFPLTVTSAQKNPTAFYLCASSPQRILMNTEAFFGQGTRLTVV.

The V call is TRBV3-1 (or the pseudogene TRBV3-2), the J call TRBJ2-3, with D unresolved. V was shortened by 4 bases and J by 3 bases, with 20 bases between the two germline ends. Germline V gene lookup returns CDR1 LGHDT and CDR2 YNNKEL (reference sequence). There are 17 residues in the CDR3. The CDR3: CASSPRLLPPGTDTQYF. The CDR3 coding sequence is TGTGCCAGCAGCCCCCGACTCCTCCCCCCTGGGACAGATACGCAGTATTTT.

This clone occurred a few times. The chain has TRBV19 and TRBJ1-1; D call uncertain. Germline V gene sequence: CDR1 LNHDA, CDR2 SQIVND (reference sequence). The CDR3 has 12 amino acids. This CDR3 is CTRGRGATEAFF. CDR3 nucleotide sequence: TGTACCCGTGGACGGGGAGCCACTGAAGCTTTCTTT.

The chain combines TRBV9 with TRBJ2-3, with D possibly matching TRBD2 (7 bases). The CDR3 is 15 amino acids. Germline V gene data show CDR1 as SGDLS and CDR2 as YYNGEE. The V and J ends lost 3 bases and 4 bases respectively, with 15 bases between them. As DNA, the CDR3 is TGTGCCAGCAGCGCCCCCGGGGGGCGGGCAGATACGCAGTATTTT. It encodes CASSAPGGRADTQYF.

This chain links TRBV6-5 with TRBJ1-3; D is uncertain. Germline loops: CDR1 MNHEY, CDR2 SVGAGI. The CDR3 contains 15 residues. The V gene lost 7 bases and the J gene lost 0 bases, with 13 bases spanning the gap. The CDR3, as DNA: TGTGCCAGCACCATAGATCGGTTCTCTGGAAACACCATATATTTT. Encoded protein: CASTIDRFSGNTIYF.

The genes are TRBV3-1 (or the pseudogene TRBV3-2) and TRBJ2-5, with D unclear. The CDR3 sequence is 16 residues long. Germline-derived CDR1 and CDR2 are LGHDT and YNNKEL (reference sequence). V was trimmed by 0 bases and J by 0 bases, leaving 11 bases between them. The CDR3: CASSQDPRFYQETQYF. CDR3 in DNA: TGTGCCAGCAGCCAAGATCCCAGGTTTTACCAAGAGACCCAGTACTTC.

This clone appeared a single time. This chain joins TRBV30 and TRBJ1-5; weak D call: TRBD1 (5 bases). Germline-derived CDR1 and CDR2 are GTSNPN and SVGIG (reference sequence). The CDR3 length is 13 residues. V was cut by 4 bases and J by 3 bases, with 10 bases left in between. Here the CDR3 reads CAWTGQLNQPQHF. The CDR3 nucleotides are TGTGCCTGGACCGGACAACTCAATCAGCCCCAGCATTTT.

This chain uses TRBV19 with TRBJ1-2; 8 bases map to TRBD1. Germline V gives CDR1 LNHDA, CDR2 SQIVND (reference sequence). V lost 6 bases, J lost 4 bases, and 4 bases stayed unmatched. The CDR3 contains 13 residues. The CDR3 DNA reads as TGTGCCAGTAGCTACGGACAGGGCTATGGCTACACCTTC. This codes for CASSYGQGYGYTF.

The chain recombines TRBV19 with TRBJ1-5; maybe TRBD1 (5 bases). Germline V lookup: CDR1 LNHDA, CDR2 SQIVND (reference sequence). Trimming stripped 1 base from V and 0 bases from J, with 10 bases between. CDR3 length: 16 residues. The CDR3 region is CASSIGTPNSNQPQHF. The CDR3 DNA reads TGTGCCAGTAGTATAGGGACACCTAATAGCAATCAGCCCCAGCATTTT. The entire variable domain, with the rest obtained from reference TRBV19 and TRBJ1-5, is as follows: DGGITQSPKYLFRKEGQNVTLSCEQNLNHDAMYWYRQDPGQGLRLIYYSQIVNDFQKGDIAEGYSVSREKKESFPLTVTSAQKNPTAFYLCASSIGTPNSNQPQHFGDGTRLSIL.

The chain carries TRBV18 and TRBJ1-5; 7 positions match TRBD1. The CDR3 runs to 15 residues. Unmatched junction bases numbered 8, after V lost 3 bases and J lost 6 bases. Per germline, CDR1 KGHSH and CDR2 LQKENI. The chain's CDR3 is CASSPADRQSQPQHF. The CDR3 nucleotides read TGTGCCAGCTCACCCGCGGACAGGCAGAGTCAGCCCCAGCATTTT.

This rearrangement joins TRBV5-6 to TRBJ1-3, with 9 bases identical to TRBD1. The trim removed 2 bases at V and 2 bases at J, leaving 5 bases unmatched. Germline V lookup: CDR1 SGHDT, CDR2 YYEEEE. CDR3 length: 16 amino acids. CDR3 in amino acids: CASSFGTGFAGNTIYF. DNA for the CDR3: TGTGCCAGCAGCTTTGGGACAGGGTTTGCTGGAAACACCATATATTTT.

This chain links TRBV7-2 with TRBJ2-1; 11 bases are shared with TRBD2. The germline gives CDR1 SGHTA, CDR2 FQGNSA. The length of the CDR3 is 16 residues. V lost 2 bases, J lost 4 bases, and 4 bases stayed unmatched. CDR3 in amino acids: CASSLSGTSGYNEQFF. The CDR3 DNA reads TGTGCCAGCAGCTTAAGCGGGACTAGCGGTTACAATGAGCAGTTCTTC.

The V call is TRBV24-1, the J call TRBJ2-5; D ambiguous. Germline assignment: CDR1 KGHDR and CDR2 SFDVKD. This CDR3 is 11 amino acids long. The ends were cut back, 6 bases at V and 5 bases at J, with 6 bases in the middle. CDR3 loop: CATSFEETQYF. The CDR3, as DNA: TGTGCCACCAGTTTCGAGGAGACCCAGTACTTC.

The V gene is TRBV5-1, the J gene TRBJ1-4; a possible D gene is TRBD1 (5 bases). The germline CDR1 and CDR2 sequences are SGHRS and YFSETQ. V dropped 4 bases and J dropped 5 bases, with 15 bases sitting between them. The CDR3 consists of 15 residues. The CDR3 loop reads CASSPNAGRNEKLFF. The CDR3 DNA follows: TGCGCCAGCAGCCCCAATGCGGGACGGAATGAAAAACTGTTTTTT.

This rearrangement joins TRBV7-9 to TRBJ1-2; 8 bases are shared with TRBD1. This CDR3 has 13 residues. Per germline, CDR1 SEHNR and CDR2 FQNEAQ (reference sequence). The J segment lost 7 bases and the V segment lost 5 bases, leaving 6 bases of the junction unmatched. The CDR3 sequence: CASSPGTGAGYTF. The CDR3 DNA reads TGTGCCAGCAGCCCGGGGACAGGTGCTGGCTACACCTTC.

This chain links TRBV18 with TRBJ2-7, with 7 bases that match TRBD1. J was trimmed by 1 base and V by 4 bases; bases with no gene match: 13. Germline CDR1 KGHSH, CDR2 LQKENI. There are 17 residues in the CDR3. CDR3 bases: TGTGCCAGCTCACGAGGAACAGGGGCGTTAACTTCCTACGAGCAGTACTTC. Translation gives CASSRGTGALTSYEQYF.

CDR3 nucleotide sequence: TGTGCCAGCAGTTCAAGACCGGGACAGTCAGCTTTCTTT. Amino acid sequence: CASSSRPGQSAFF. The chain links TRBV6-2 or TRBV6-3 to TRBJ1-1, with 7 bases that match TRBD1. CDR1 is MNHEY and CDR2 is SVGEGT in the germline V gene. The V and J ends lost 4 bases and 10 bases, in that order; junction bases with no gene match: 9. The length of the CDR3 is 13 residues.

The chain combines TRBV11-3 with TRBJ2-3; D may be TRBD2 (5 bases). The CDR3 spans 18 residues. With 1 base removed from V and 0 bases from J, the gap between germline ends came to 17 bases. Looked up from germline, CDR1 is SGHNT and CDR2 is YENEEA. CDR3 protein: CASSLGFSGRSSTDTQYF. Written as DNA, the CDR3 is TGTGCCAGCAGCTTAGGGTTCAGCGGAAGGTCTAGCACAGATACGCAGTATTTT.

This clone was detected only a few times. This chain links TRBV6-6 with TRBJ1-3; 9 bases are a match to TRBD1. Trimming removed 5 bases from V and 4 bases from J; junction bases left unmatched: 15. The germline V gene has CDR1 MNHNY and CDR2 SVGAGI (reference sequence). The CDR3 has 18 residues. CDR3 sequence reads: CASSLGELDRGSGNTIYF. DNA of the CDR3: TGTGCCAGCAGTCTGGGGGAATTGGACAGGGGATCAGGAAACACCATATATTTT.

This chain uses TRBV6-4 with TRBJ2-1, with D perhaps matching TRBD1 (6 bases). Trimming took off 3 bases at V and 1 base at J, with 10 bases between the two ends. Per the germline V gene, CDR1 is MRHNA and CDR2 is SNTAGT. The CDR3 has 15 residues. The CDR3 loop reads CASSDSGQSYNEQFF. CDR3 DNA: TGTGCCAGCAGTGATTCCGGACAGTCCTACAATGAGCAGTTCTTC.

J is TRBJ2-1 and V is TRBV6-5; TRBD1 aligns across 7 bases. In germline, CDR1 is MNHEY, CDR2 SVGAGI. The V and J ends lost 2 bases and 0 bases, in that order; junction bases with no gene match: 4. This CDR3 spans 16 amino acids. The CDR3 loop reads CASSYRTGDSYNEQFF. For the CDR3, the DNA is TGTGCCAGCAGTTACCGGACAGGCGACTCCTACAATGAGCAGTTCTTC.

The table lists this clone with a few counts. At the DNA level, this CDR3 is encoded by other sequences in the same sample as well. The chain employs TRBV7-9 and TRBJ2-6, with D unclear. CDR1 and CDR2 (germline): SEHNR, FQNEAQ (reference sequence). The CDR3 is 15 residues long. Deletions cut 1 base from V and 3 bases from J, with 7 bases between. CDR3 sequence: CASSLDGSGANVLTF. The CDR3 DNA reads TGTGCCAGCAGCTTAGATGGTAGTGGGGCCAACGTCCTGACTTTC.